The 14 T cell receptor beta chains reported below all come from one sample, sequenced in a study of T-cell reconstitution after alpha-beta-depleted transplantation in children. The library targeted TCRbeta and was prepared with unique molecular identifiers. TCRdb re-derived calls from the PCR reads in MiXCR, one entry per CDR3 protein. The repertoire holds about 500,000 distinct CDR3 sequences, with 32% as singletons. This sample comprised PBMCs from the stem cell graft donor, obtained from the stem cell graft. The source of these receptors is a human donor who donated a stem cell graft to a child with aplastic anemia.

Notes on this clonotype: Because the CDR3 is missing its conserved closing phenylalanine or tryptophan, this is likely a read error. The V gene is TRBV27, the J gene TRBJ2-1; 8 nucleotides align to TRBD2. Germline CDR1 MNHEY, CDR2 SMNVEV (reference sequence). The CDR3 has 17 residues. V gave up 5 bases and J gave up 12 bases; unmatched junction bases: 21. CDR3 region: CASSPPGLAGPTQGQFL. CDR3 DNA: TGTGCCAGCAGTCCCCCGGGGCTAGCGGGCCCAACTCAGGGGCAGTTCCTC.

For the CDR3, the DNA is TGTGCCAGCAGCTTCACCGGGACAGATACGCAGTATTTT. Amino acid sequence: CASSFTGTDTQYF. J is TRBJ2-3 and V is TRBV7-9, with D uncertain. The CDR3 contains 13 residues. Looked up from germline, CDR1 is SEHNR and CDR2 is FQNEAQ (reference sequence). Trimming removed 3 bases at V and 3 bases at J, with 7 bases between.

This clonotype showed up just a few times. The rearrangement links TRBV27 to TRBJ2-7, with a tentative D call TRBD1 (6 bases). Trimming left V 4 bases short and J 3 bases short, with 13 bases between. The CDR3 extends over 14 amino acids. The germline gives CDR1 MNHEY, CDR2 SMNVEV (reference sequence). CDR3 residues: CASSSTGSNYEQYF. Here the CDR3 DNA reads TGTGCCAGCAGTTCCACAGGGAGTAACTACGAGCAGTACTTC.

V usage is TRBV7-2 and J usage is TRBJ1-5, with TRBD1 matching 7 bases. V gave up 5 bases and J gave up 2 bases; unmatched junction bases: 9. Germline CDR1 reads SGHTA; CDR2 reads FQGNSA. The CDR3 is 16 amino acids. DNA for the CDR3: TGTGCCAGCAGCCCTAGAGGGGGCACGGGCAATCAGCCCCAGCATTTT. Protein product: CASSPRGGTGNQPQHF.

This clonotype was seen a single time. The chain has TRBV6-2 or TRBV6-3 and TRBJ1-4; TRBD1 matches 10 bases. Trimming removed 2 bases from V and 16 bases from J; junction bases left unmatched: 4. The CDR3 runs to 12 residues. Germline V gives CDR1 MNHEY, CDR2 SVGEGT. The CDR3 coding sequence is TGTGCCAGCAGTTACGGGACAGGGGATCCGTTTTTT. This codes for CASSYGTGDPFF.

CDR3 nucleotide sequence: TGTGCCAGCAGAGAGGACAGGAGAGCTTTCTTT. Its protein is CASREDRRAFF. The V gene is TRBV2, the J gene TRBJ1-1; 7 bases fit TRBD1. CDR1 SNHLY and CDR2 FYNNEI come from the germline V gene. The J segment lost 10 bases and the V segment lost 6 bases, leaving 5 bases of the junction unmatched. This CDR3 has 11 amino acids.

For this clonotype: The conserved closing phenylalanine or tryptophan is absent in this CDR3, likely reflecting a read error. The genes are TRBV20-1 and TRBJ1-1; TRBD1 matches 8 bases. Germline CDR1 and CDR2: DFQATT and SNEGSKA (reference sequence). CDR3 length: 14 amino acids. The CDR3 is CRSTGGWSFTEAFL. CDR3 sequence (DNA): TGCAGATCAACAGGGGGTTGGAGCTTCACTGAAGCTTTCTTA.

This clonotype showed up just a few times. The chain links TRBV20-1 to TRBJ2-7; 8 bases agree with TRBD2. CDR3 length equals 15 residues. V shed 5 bases and J 3 bases; nucleotides not matched to a gene: 12. Germline CDR1 DFQATT, CDR2 SNEGSKA (reference sequence). The CDR3 coding sequence is TGCAGTGCTGGACCCCAGCGGGAGTATTTCTACGAGCAGTACTTC. The encoded protein is CSAGPQREYFYEQYF.

The chain carries TRBV28 and TRBJ2-5; possible D gene TRBD1, 6 bases. CDR1 and CDR2 (germline): MDHEN, SYDVKM. V was cut by 7 bases and J by 2 bases, with 14 bases left in between. The CDR3 is 14 residues long. The CDR3 DNA reads TGTGCCAGCAACCGGGGACATCTACAAGAGACCCAGTACTTC. This encodes CASNRGHLQETQYF. The full variable domain, in which reference TRBV28 and TRBJ2-5 provide the parts outside the CDR3, is DVKVTQSSRYLVKRTGEKVFLECVQDMDHENMFWYRQDPGLGLRLIYFSYDVKMKEKGDIPEGYSVSREKKERFSLILESASTNQTSMYLCASNRGHLQETQYFGPGTRLLVL.

This clonotype appeared a few times. The J gene is TRBJ2-5, the V gene TRBV5-6; D is undetermined. CDR1 SGHDT and CDR2 YYEEEE come from the germline V gene. This CDR3 has 14 residues. Between the trimmed V and J ends, which lost 0 bases and 1 base, there was a span of 7 bases. The CDR3 loop is CASSLATAQETQYF. In DNA form, the CDR3 reads TGTGCCAGCAGCTTGGCAACAGCCCAAGAGACCCAGTACTTC.

The chain couples TRBV27 to TRBJ1-4, with TRBD1 identical over 10 bases. V gave up 3 bases and J gave up 2 bases; unmatched junction bases: 3. The CDR3 runs to 16 residues. Germline assignment: CDR1 MNHEY and CDR2 SMNVEV (reference sequence). CDR3: CASSFRQGATNEKLFF. The CDR3 bases are TGTGCCAGCAGTTTCCGACAGGGGGCGACTAATGAAAAACTGTTTTTT.

The rearrangement joins TRBV25-1 to TRBJ2-5; D unresolved. CDR1 is MGHDK, CDR2 SYGVNS, per germline. V was shortened by 2 bases and J by 2 bases, with 9 bases between the two germline ends. This CDR3 contains 14 residues. The DNA for the CDR3 is TGTGCCAGCAGTGAACGAACAGTACAAGAGACCCAGTACTTC. Translation: CASSERTVQETQYF.

This clonotype was recorded a few times. The chain joins TRBV9 to TRBJ2-2; perhaps TRBD2 as D (6 bases). Germline CDR1 SGDLS, CDR2 YYNGEE. Trimming took 0 bases from V and 6 from J, leaving 15 bases between them. The CDR3 spans 16 residues. CDR3 sequence: CASSVGLEVVAGELFF. The CDR3 DNA sequence: TGTGCCAGCAGCGTAGGACTAGAGGTTGTGGCCGGGGAGCTGTTTTTT.

The chain employs TRBV7-6 and TRBJ2-5, with D perhaps matching TRBD2 (7 bases). The germline V gene encodes CDR1 SGHVS and CDR2 FNYEAQ. V gave up 8 bases and J gave up 4 bases, with 11 bases separating them. This CDR3 contains 12 residues. CDR3 sequence reads: CASSRGAETQYF. For the CDR3, the DNA is TGTGCCAGCTCCCGGGGGGCAGAGACCCAGTACTTC.